Listed below are T cell receptor beta chains from one sample, sequenced in a study of beta chain features in type 1 diabetes. TCRdb's table, derived via immunoSEQ multiplex PCR, lists solely in-frame clones and lacks some. The table includes hundreds of thousands of clones, 11% to 15% detected once. Sequencing was performed on naive CD4+ T cells from blood. The receptors shown here come from a man aged 18 to 30 with type 1 diabetes. CDR3s include the opening cysteine and the closing phenylalanine or tryptophan.

v_gene: TRBV27
len: 17
j_gene: TRBJ2-7
CDR3aa: CASSHRLAGVGLYEQYF

v_gene: TRBV25-1
len: 12
j_gene: TRBJ1-2
CDR3aa: CASSGHSGGYTF

v_gene: TRBV7-2
len: 12
j_gene: TRBJ2-3
CDR3aa: CASSTFTDTQYF

v_gene: TRBV19
len: 14
j_gene: TRBJ1-4
CDR3aa: CASSIGQLNEKLFF

v_gene: TRBV19
len: 14
j_gene: TRBJ1-1
CDR3aa: CASSNGLRNTEAFF

v_gene: TRBV18
len: 17
j_gene: TRBJ2-1
CDR3aa: CASSSPSSGRTYNEQFF

v_gene: TRBV19
len: 16
j_gene: TRBJ2-1
CDR3aa: CASSPDLPGAGDEQFF

v_gene: TRBV5-6
len: 14
j_gene: TRBJ1-6
CDR3aa: CASTREPRGSPLHF

v_gene: TRBV29-1
len: 12
j_gene: TRBJ1-1
CDR3aa: CSVERADTEAFF

v_gene: TRBV30
len: 15
j_gene: TRBJ2-7
CDR3aa: CAWRRTGITNYEQYF

v_gene: TRBV19
len: 13
j_gene: TRBJ2-7
CDR3aa: CASTRTDSYEQYF

v_gene: TRBV7-2
len: 14
j_gene: TRBJ2-3
CDR3aa: CASSLRLSTDTQYF

v_gene: TRBV30
len: 16
j_gene: TRBJ1-3
CDR3aa: CAWSVARTDAGNTIYF

v_gene: TRBV10-3
len: 12
j_gene: TRBJ2-5
CDR3aa: CATADKQETQYF

v_gene: TRBV30
len: 16
j_gene: TRBJ2-3
CDR3aa: CAWSVLSGGTPDTQYF

v_gene: TRBV10-3
len: 18
j_gene: TRBJ1-1
CDR3aa: CAISESFGTGISNTEAFF

v_gene: TRBV2
len: 12
j_gene: TRBJ1-1
CDR3aa: CASSTRNTEAFF

v_gene: TRBV5-1
len: 15
j_gene: TRBJ1-2
CDR3aa: CASSGTGTANYGYTF

v_gene: TRBV19
len: 16
j_gene: TRBJ1-5
CDR3aa: CASSISGGYSNQPQHF

v_gene: TRBV30
len: 14
j_gene: TRBJ1-1
CDR3aa: CAWSPDRENTEAFF

v_gene: TRBV28
len: 13
j_gene: TRBJ1-2
CDR3aa: CASSPTAPYGYTF

v_gene: TRBV5-1
len: 14
j_gene: TRBJ2-1
CDR3aa: CASSSGRPLGGQFF

v_gene: TRBV7-9
len: 12
j_gene: TRBJ1-1
CDR3aa: CASLRDNTEAFF

v_gene: TRBV5-1
len: 16
j_gene: TRBJ2-7
CDR3aa: CASSFNIGTGVYEQYF

v_gene: TRBV5-1
len: 15
j_gene: TRBJ2-1
CDR3aa: CASSSDRVLPNEQFF

v_gene: TRBV15
len: 17
j_gene: TRBJ2-5
CDR3aa: CATSREYAQSRQETQYF

v_gene: TRBV10-3
len: 14
j_gene: TRBJ1-5
CDR3aa: CAIRAGASNQPQHF

v_gene: TRBV14
len: 16
j_gene: TRBJ2-3
CDR3aa: CASSQDLGFSTDTQYF

v_gene: TRBV30
len: 11
j_gene: TRBJ1-2
CDR3aa: CAWSRTNGYTF

v_gene: TRBV5-4
len: 14
j_gene: TRBJ2-5
CDR3aa: CASSWRGGQETQYF

v_gene: TRBV20-1
len: 11
j_gene: TRBJ2-3
CDR3aa: CSAHGADTQYF

v_gene: TRBV2
len: 15
j_gene: TRBJ2-1
CDR3aa: CASSFSGSSYNEQFF

v_gene: TRBV7-2
len: 18
j_gene: TRBJ2-1
CDR3aa: CASSFWRSGSFSYNEQFF

v_gene: TRBV25-1
len: 16
j_gene: TRBJ2-2
CDR3aa: CASSEGRTAYTGELFF

v_gene: TRBV30
len: 13
j_gene: TRBJ2-7
CDR3aa: CAWSYRVVEEQYF